The 5 T cell receptor beta chains listed next were all sequenced from one sample in a study of T cell repertoires in cytomegalovirus infection. TCRdb reprocessed the reads with MiXCR, giving one entry per CDR3 protein. The sample holds roughly 250,000 distinct CDR3 sequences, approximately 13% seen once. Sequenced input: PBMCs. The receptors come from a human donor in good health (CMV status not recorded). Some clones in this sample may be carry-over from other donors' samples.

V and J are TRBV25-1 and TRBJ1-1, with D perhaps matching TRBD1 (5 bases). V lost 6 bases to trimming and J lost 6 bases, with 17 bases between them. The CDR3 is made up of 14 amino acids. Germline lookup yields CDR1 MGHDK and CDR2 SYGVNS. CDR3 coding DNA: TGTGCCAGCAGCCCCCCTTATGGGGCCCCTGAAGCTTTCTTT. Its translation is CASSPPYGAPEAFF.

This clonotype was seen at least ten times. The chain combines TRBV28 with TRBJ2-1; D is tentatively TRBD1 or TRBD2 (5 bases each). The V and J ends lost 5 bases and 9 bases respectively, with 20 bases between them. The CDR3 extends over 15 amino acids. From germline, CDR1 is MDHEN and CDR2 SYDVKM. The DNA for the CDR3 is TGTGCCAGCAGTCCGTCCTTGGGGGAGTCCAGTGAGCAGTTCTTC. This sequence encodes CASSPSLGESSEQFF.

This clonotype was found a few times. V is TRBV30 and J is TRBJ2-7; a possible D gene is TRBD1 (7 bases). Germline loops: CDR1 GTSNPN, CDR2 SVGIG (reference sequence). V was pared by 3 bases and J by 7 bases, with 16 bases between. CDR3 length equals 13 residues. DNA for the CDR3: TGTGCCTGGAGCCAGGAGGGGGCTAAGGAGCAGTACTTC. It yields the protein CAWSQEGAKEQYF.

This clonotype was observed a handful of times. The chain couples TRBV25-1 to TRBJ2-2; D uncertain. Deletions cut 7 bases from V and 4 bases from J, with 16 bases between. Germline V gives CDR1 MGHDK, CDR2 SYGVNS. This CDR3 has 15 amino acids. The CDR3 nucleotides are TGTGCCAGCACCGCAATCGGGTCGGGCACCGGGGAGCTGTTTTTT. Amino acid sequence: CASTAIGSGTGELFF.

The table lists this clonotype with a few counts. This chain joins TRBV6-5 and TRBJ2-7; D might be TRBD2 (5 bases). In germline, CDR1 is MNHEY, CDR2 SVGAGI. V was cut by 0 bases and J by 12 bases, with 15 bases left in between. The length of the CDR3 is 13 residues. The CDR3, as DNA: TGTGCCAGCAGTTACTCGGACTCCCCACCTCGGTACTTC. Encoded protein: CASSYSDSPPRYF.